Listed below are T cell receptor beta chains from one sample, sequenced in a study of T-cell memory formation after mild COVID-19. TCRdb recomputed calls from the 5' RACE reads with MiXCR, one row per CDR3 protein. In the table there are under 300,000 distinct CDR3 sequences, 16% of which are singletons. The material sequenced was PBMCs or a T cell subset sorted from them (not recorded which). The receptors stem from a man aged 18 to 30 who had mild COVID-19 (a few samples of this study predate the infection). Cell type and time point are not known. Both conserved end residues are part of each CDR3. D genes are given only for firm matches. Rows give clone size only sometimes, using once, few, many, or a class for an expanded clone.

abundance,d_gene,v_gene,j_gene,CDR3nt,CDR3aa
.,.,TRBV7-2,TRBJ2-1,TGTGCCAGCAGCTTTCATAACGAGGGTGAGCAGTTCTTC,CASSFHNEGEQFF
.,.,TRBV6-5,TRBJ2-7,TGTGCCAGCAGTTACCCCCGGGGGGCTTCCTACGAGCAGTACTTC,CASSYPRGASYEQYF
.,TRBD2,TRBV7-2,TRBJ2-4,TGTGCCAGCAGCCCAAGGACTAGCGGGGGGTGGAACATTCAGTACTTC,CASSPRTSGGWNIQYF
.,.,TRBV6-1,TRBJ2-6,TGTGCCAGCGGGACACGGAACTCTGGGGCCAACGTCCTGACTTTC,CASGTRNSGANVLTF
.,.,TRBV2,TRBJ1-5,TGTGCCAGCAGGCCCGTTGGGAATCAGCCCCAGCATTTT,CASRPVGNQPQHF
.,.,TRBV5-1,TRBJ2-2,TGCGCCAGCAGCTTGTGGACAGCTGATTCCGGGGAGCTGTTTTTT,CASSLWTADSGELFF
few,TRBD1,TRBV5-1,TRBJ1-1,TGCGCCAGCAGCCATGGAGCGGACAGGGTCACTGAAGCTTTCTTT,CASSHGADRVTEAFF
.,.,TRBV7-2,TRBJ1-1,TGTGCCAGCAGCAAATCCGGCGGCTTCACTGAAGCTTTCTTT,CASSKSGGFTEAFF
.,.,TRBV3-1,TRBJ2-5,TGTGCCAGCAGCCAAGGGAAATGGGGAGGAGGTTGGGAGACCCAGTACTTC,CASSQGKWGGGWETQYF
few,.,TRBV7-2,TRBJ1-6,TGTGCCAGCAGCTTAGGGCCGGCGAATTCACCCCTCCACTTT,CASSLGPANSPLHF
few,.,TRBV4-1,TRBJ2-3,TGCGCCAGCAGCCAAGATCTGGGGGCAGATACGCAGTATTTT,CASSQDLGADTQYF
.,.,TRBV4-3,TRBJ2-3,TGCGCCAGCAGCCAACAGGCCCTGGTGGATACGCAGTATTTT,CASSQQALVDTQYF
.,.,TRBV3-1,TRBJ1-2,TGTGCCAGCAGCCAAGATTACTCTAACTATGGCTACACCTTC,CASSQDYSNYGYTF
.,TRBD2,TRBV5-1,TRBJ2-1,TGCGCCAGCAGCAAGGACTACGGACTAGCGGGGGTCGATGAGCAGTTCTTC,CASSKDYGLAGVDEQFF
.,TRBD2,TRBV6-5,TRBJ2-3,TGTGCCAGCAGATTGCCGGGGGGGCCGGCAGATACGCAGTATTTT,CASRLPGGPADTQYF
.,TRBD1,TRBV9,TRBJ1-1,TGTGCCAGCAGCGCAACCGGGACAGGGAACACTGAAGCTTTCTTT,CASSATGTGNTEAFF
.,.,TRBV10-3,TRBJ2-1,TGTGCCATCAGTGGGCTGGGGGCGAGAGGTGACGAGCAGTTCTTC,CAISGLGARGDEQFF
few,.,TRBV9,TRBJ2-3,TGTGCCAGCAGCGTAGAACCACTGGGCACAGATACGCAGTATTTT,CASSVEPLGTDTQYF
few,TRBD1,TRBV7-2,TRBJ1-1,TGTGCCAGCAGGCGTAACAGGGGGAACACTGAAGCTTTCTTT,CASRRNRGNTEAFF
few,.,TRBV5-1,TRBJ2-1,TGCGCCAGCAGCTTGGCCACAGCAAATGAGCAGTTCTTC,CASSLATANEQFF
few,TRBD1,TRBV12-3/TRBV12-4,TRBJ1-2,TGTGCCAGCAATGACAGGGCTAGCGGTGGCTACACCTTC,CASNDRASGGYTF
few,.,TRBV3-1,TRBJ1-6,TGTGCCAGCCAACAGGGAAGTTCACCCCTCCACTTT,CASQQGSSPLHF
.,.,TRBV24-1,TRBJ2-1,TGTGCCACCAGTGATGCCCGGGACATCGTATTCTTC,CATSDARDIVFF
.,.,TRBV30,TRBJ1-2,TGTGCCTGGAGTGGCGACTATGGCTACACCTTC,CAWSGDYGYTF
few,TRBD1,TRBV6-2/TRBV6-3,TRBJ1-2,TGTGCCAGCAGACTACCGGGACAGCGAGGCTATGGCTACACCTTC,CASRLPGQRGYGYTF
.,.,TRBV6-5,TRBJ1-5,TGTGCCAGCAGTTACCGGGCAGGGAATCAGCCCCAGCATTTT,CASSYRAGNQPQHF
many,TRBD2,TRBV7-9,TRBJ2-5,TGTGCCAGCAGCCAAGGGACTACCGGGGAAGAGACCCAGTACTTC,CASSQGTTGEETQYF
few,.,TRBV6-5,TRBJ2-3,TGTGCCAGCGGGGTCCGGGGAAGCACAGATACGCAGTATTTT,CASGVRGSTDTQYF
.,.,TRBV18,TRBJ1-2,TGTGCCAGCTCACCAGCCGCGCGAGACCCCGTCTATGGCTACACCTTC,CASSPAARDPVYGYTF
few,TRBD2,TRBV5-5,TRBJ2-2,TGTGCCAGCAGCCAGCGACTAGCGGGGGGGTCCCCCGGGGAGCTGTTTTTT,CASSQRLAGGSPGELFF
.,TRBD1,TRBV11-3,TRBJ2-1,TGTGCCAGCAGCTCGAGCCGGGACAGGATTGAGCAGTTCTTC,CASSSSRDRIEQFF
many,TRBD1,TRBV5-1,TRBJ2-3,TGCGCCAGCAGCTTGGAAGGGACAGGGGAGGCAGATACGCAGTATTTT,CASSLEGTGEADTQYF
.,.,TRBV12-3/TRBV12-4,TRBJ2-7,TGTGCCAGCAGTTCCCAGACTGGGATAAGGCAGTACTTC,CASSSQTGIRQYF
.,.,TRBV18,TRBJ2-7,TGTGCCAGCTCCGTTGCAGTGGACTACGAGCAGTACTTC,CASSVAVDYEQYF
.,.,TRBV7-3,TRBJ2-7,TGTGCCAGCAGCTTGGAACAGGGAGTCTCCTACGAGCAGTACTTC,CASSLEQGVSYEQYF
.,.,TRBV20-1,TRBJ2-3,TGCAGTGCTGTGCGGGGATTCACAGATACGCAGTATTTT,CSAVRGFTDTQYF
.,.,TRBV7-6,TRBJ1-4,TGTGCCAGCAGCTTAGCCGAGGCAACTAATGAAAAACTGTTTTTT,CASSLAEATNEKLFF
few,.,TRBV6-2/TRBV6-3,TRBJ2-6,TGTGCCACATCCGTAGAGGCCGCCGGGGCCAACGTCCTGACTTTC,CATSVEAAGANVLTF
.,TRBD2,TRBV2,TRBJ2-3,TGTGCCAGCAGTGATTTCGGGACTAGGGGGAATTCAGATACGCAGTATTTT,CASSDFGTRGNSDTQYF
.,TRBD1,TRBV7-9,TRBJ1-3,TGTGCCAGCAGCCCGTTAGAGGGACAGAAAGCAAGCTCTGGAAACACCATATATTTT,CASSPLEGQKASSGNTIYF
.,.,TRBV24-1,TRBJ1-2,TGTGCCACCAGTGATTCCGGGACGGAATATGGCTACACCTTC,CATSDSGTEYGYTF
.,.,TRBV6-2/TRBV6-3,TRBJ2-2,TGTGCCAGCAGTTATGACGGGGCTGTGGAGCTGTTTTTT,CASSYDGAVELFF
many,.,TRBV9,TRBJ1-1,TGTGCCAGCAGCGTATCCGGAATGAACACTGAAGCTTTCTTT,CASSVSGMNTEAFF
few,.,TRBV6-5,TRBJ1-6,TGTGCCAGCAGTTACACGGGACTACGTCGGTCACCCCTCCACTTT,CASSYTGLRRSPLHF
once,TRBD2,TRBV20-1,TRBJ2-5,TGCAGTGCGAAAACTAGCGCGGAGACCCAGTACTTC,CSAKTSAETQYF
few,.,TRBV10-3,TRBJ1-1,TGTGCCATTCAGGTGAACACTGAAGCTTTCTTT,CAIQVNTEAFF
many,TRBD1,TRBV5-1,TRBJ2-7,TGCGCCAGCAGCTTCCCACAGACAGGGGGCGACGAGCAGTACTTC,CASSFPQTGGDEQYF
.,TRBD1,TRBV5-6,TRBJ1-5,TGTGCCAGCAGCGTCCGGGACAGGGGCTCCCAGCCCCAGCATTTT,CASSVRDRGSQPQHF
.,.,TRBV29-1,TRBJ2-1,TGCAGCGTTGGGAAAGGGACCTACAATGAGCAGTTCTTC,CSVGKGTYNEQFF
.,.,TRBV6-6,TRBJ2-6,TGTGCCAGCAGTGCTAGTAGTTCTGGGGCCAACGTCCTGACTTTC,CASSASSSGANVLTF
.,.,TRBV7-9,TRBJ2-5,TGTGCCAGCAGCTCACGAGGTACAAAGGAGACCCAGTACTTC,CASSSRGTKETQYF